What follows describes a single T cell receptor (beta chain). The antigen remains undetermined. These data belong to a study of T cells in Graves' hyperthyroidism and ophthalmopathy. Whole-study results and caveats: Ophthalmopathy cases were set apart from stable hyperthyroidism by a 13 V-J model.

Germline V gene lookup returns CDR1 MNHEY and CDR2 SMNVEV (reference sequence). Deletions cut 7 bases from V and 2 bases from J, with 12 bases between. The length of the CDR3 is 15 residues. Amplification of TCR beta CDR3 regions used RNA as the template. The TCR CDR3 first-round RT-PCR relied on the HTBI primer set. TCRdb recomputed calls from the multiplex PCR reads with MiXCR, one row per CDR3 protein. The sample comprises roughly 570,000 distinct CDR3 sequences, more than 15% of which are singletons, and about 7% rests with the top ten. Material: blood. This chain uses TRBV27 with TRBJ2-6, with no clear D. This TCR derives from a woman aged 25-40 years with Graves' hyperthyroidism. The CDR3, as DNA: TGTGCCAGCACGAGCCGAGAAGCTGGGGCCAACGTCCTGACTTTC. Protein sequence: CASTSREAGANVLTF. The full variable domain, completed using reference TRBV27 and TRBJ2-6, is EAQVTQNPRYLITVTGKKLTVTCSQNMNHEYMSWYRQDPGLGLRQIYYSMNVEVTDKGDVPEGYKVSRKEKRNFPLILESPSPNQTSLYFCASTSREAGANVLTFGAGSRLTVL.